The rows below give T cell receptor beta chains drawn from one sample of a study of shared clonotypes between healthy human individuals. Clones were sequenced by immunoSEQ multiplex PCR, and TCRdb holds only the in-frame ones, with some missing. The sample lists roughly 2.6 million clones; around nine tenths were seen once. Sequencing was done on a sample of naive CD4+ T cells sorted from blood. These receptors originate from a man aged 18 to 35 in good health. Each CDR3 is given with its conserved first and last residue. A D gene is named only where the DNA matches it firmly. Clone size appears in some rows only: once, few, many, or a class for an expanded clone.

V	length	D	J	size	CDR3	DNA
TRBV7-2	12	-	TRBJ2-7	-	CASSLDTKEQYF	TGTGCCAGCAGCTTAGACACGAAGGAGCAGTACTTC
TRBV2	18	TRBD2	TRBJ2-2	once	CASRFGTSGRSNTGELFF	TGTGCCAGCAGGTTTGGGACTAGCGGGAGGTCCAACACCGGGGAGCTGTTTTTT
TRBV2	15	-	TRBJ1-5	-	CASSTGGGRNQPQHF	TGTGCCAGCAGTACCGGTGGGGGCCGCAATCAGCCCCAGCATTTT
TRBV7-3	14	-	TRBJ2-1	-	CASSNSGSYNEQFF	TGTGCCAGCAGCAACAGCGGCTCCTACAATGAGCAGTTCTTC
TRBV7-8	14	-	TRBJ1-1	-	CASSAPGANTEAFF	TGTGCCAGCAGCGCCCCAGGAGCGAACACTGAAGCTTTCTTT
TRBV5-1	13	TRBD1	TRBJ1-2	-	CASSLRDRGGYTF	TGCGCCAGCAGCTTGAGGGACAGGGGCGGCTACACCTTC
TRBV11-2	11	TRBD1	TRBJ2-4	once	CASRDRDIQYF	TGTGCCAGCAGGGACAGGGACATTCAGTACTTC
TRBV4-1	16	TRBD2	TRBJ2-5	-	CASSQVERGVQETQYF	TGCGCCAGCAGCCAAGTCGAGCGGGGGGTCCAAGAGACCCAGTACTTC
TRBV5-1	16	TRBD1	TRBJ2-4	-	CASSSGQGRDKNIQYF	TGCGCCAGCAGCTCAGGACAGGGCAGGGACAAAAACATTCAGTACTTC
TRBV6-1	12	-	TRBJ1-3	-	CASNRSGNTIYF	TGTGCCAGCAACCGATCTGGAAACACCATATATTTT
TRBV7-9	14	TRBD1	TRBJ2-7	-	CASSLAGTGPEQYF	TGTGCCAGCAGCTTAGCGGGGACAGGTCCCGAGCAGTACTTC
TRBV14	9	-	TRBJ1-6	-	CASSRPLHF	TGTGCCAGCAGCCGGCCCCTCCACTTT
TRBV4-3	18	TRBD2	TRBJ2-1	-	CASSQGRGDSLSYNEQFF	TGCGCCAGCAGCCAAGGCCGGGGGGACTCTCTATCCTACAATGAGCAGTTCTTC
TRBV5-4	14	-	TRBJ2-2	-	CASSLDIYTGELFF	TGTGCCAGCAGCTTAGACATCTACACCGGGGAGCTGTTTTTT
TRBV5-6	13	-	TRBJ2-3	-	CASSLAWGPPQYF	TGTGCCAGCAGCCTTGCCTGGGGTCCACCGCAGTATTTT
TRBV29-1	15	TRBD2	TRBJ2-2	-	CSVLAGGTNTGELFF	TGCAGCGTACTAGCGGGGGGCACGAACACCGGGGAGCTGTTTTTT
TRBV5-4	13	-	TRBJ2-2	once	CASSRGSSGELFF	TGTGCCAGCAGCAGGGGGTCCTCCGGGGAGCTGTTTTTT
TRBV4-1	15	-	TRBJ2-2	-	CASSQVSGDTGELFF	TGCGCCAGCAGCCAAGTGTCTGGGGACACCGGGGAGCTGTTTTTT
TRBV11-2	14	-	TRBJ1-2	-	CASSLDTGLYGYTF	TGTGCCAGCAGCCTAGACACAGGGCTCTATGGCTACACCTTC
TRBV19	14	-	TRBJ1-1	few	CASSLRTANTEAFF	TGTGCCAGCAGCCTCAGGACCGCGAACACTGAAGCTTTCTTT
TRBV5-1	14	TRBD1	TRBJ1-1	-	CASSTGTGNTEAFF	TGCGCCAGCAGTACCGGGACAGGGAACACTGAAGCTTTCTTT
TRBV2	13	-	TRBJ1-3	-	CASRESSGNTIYF	TGTGCCAGCAGGGAGAGCTCTGGAAACACCATATATTTT
TRBV7-2	15	TRBD2	TRBJ2-3	-	CASSLVASGGDTQYF	TGTGCCAGCAGCTTAGTGGCTAGCGGGGGGGATACGCAGTATTTT
TRBV11-3	14	-	TRBJ2-5	-	CASSLEVGAETQYF	TGTGCCAGCAGCTTAGAGGTCGGGGCGGAGACCCAGTACTTC
TRBV30	16	TRBD2	TRBJ2-3	-	CAWRAASGRTTDTQYF	TGTGCCTGGAGGGCTGCTAGCGGACGTACCACAGATACGCAGTATTTT
TRBV10-2	16	-	TRBJ1-6	-	CASSLDHQTGSSPLHF	TGCGCCAGCAGTCTGGACCACCAAACGGGGAGCTCACCCCTCCACTTT
TRBV29-1	14	TRBD1	TRBJ2-5	-	CSVGKGQTQETQYF	TGCAGCGTTGGGAAGGGACAGACCCAAGAGACCCAGTACTTC
TRBV5-1	14	-	TRBJ2-1	-	CASSLGSVSDEQFF	TGCGCCAGCAGCTTGGGGTCGGTTTCGGATGAGCAGTTCTTC
TRBV6-1	15	-	TRBJ1-6	-	CASSGPLTYNSPLHF	TGTGCCAGCAGTGGACCTTTGACCTATAATTCACCCCTCCACTTT
TRBV2	15	-	TRBJ2-1	-	CASSGDLGSYNEQFF	TGTGCCAGCAGTGGGGACCTCGGCTCCTACAATGAGCAGTTCTTC
TRBV14	16	-	TRBJ2-1	-	CASSQAMPGTYNEQFF	TGTGCCAGCAGCCAAGCGATGCCAGGAACCTACAATGAGCAGTTCTTC
TRBV29-1	13	-	TRBJ2-2	few	CSVDAGNTGELFF	TGCAGCGTTGATGCGGGGAACACCGGGGAGCTGTTTTTT
TRBV18	17	-	TRBJ2-6	once	CASSLPLLVSGANVLTF	TGTGCCAGCTCACTGCCTCTGTTGGTATCTGGGGCCAACGTCCTGACTTTC
TRBV4-3	16	-	TRBJ1-4	-	CASSQGLWGPNEKLFF	TGCGCCAGCAGCCAAGGTCTCTGGGGGCCTAATGAAAAACTGTTTTTT
TRBV19	16	-	TRBJ2-2	-	CASSILATRDTGELFF	TGTGCCAGTAGTATCCTTGCGACTAGGGACACCGGGGAGCTGTTTTTT
TRBV7-2	17	TRBD2	TRBJ2-3	-	CASSPPGLAGGTDTQYF	TGTGCCAGCAGCCCCCCAGGACTAGCGGGCGGCACAGATACGCAGTATTTT
TRBV5-4	15	TRBD1	TRBJ2-7	-	CASSRGQESSYEQYF	TGTGCCAGCAGCCGTGGACAGGAGAGCTCCTACGAGCAGTACTTC
TRBV25-1	15	TRBD1	TRBJ2-3	-	CASSEWDSATDTQYF	TGTGCCAGCAGTGAATGGGACAGCGCAACAGATACGCAGTATTTT
TRBV5-4	15	TRBD2	TRBJ2-1	once	CASSLAGVGIGEQFF	TGTGCCAGCAGCTTAGCGGGAGTTGGTATCGGTGAGCAGTTCTTC
TRBV5-4	14	-	TRBJ2-3	once	CASSQFSVTDTQYF	TGTGCCAGCAGCCAATTCAGTGTGACAGATACGCAGTATTTT
TRBV10-3	13	-	TRBJ2-7	-	CAISLREGYEQYF	TGTGCCATCAGCCTCAGAGAAGGCTACGAGCAGTACTTC
TRBV2	13	-	TRBJ1-5	-	CASSRDRYQPQHF	TGTGCCAGCAGCCGTGACAGATATCAGCCCCAGCATTTT
TRBV12-5	13	-	TRBJ1-1	-	CASGLGVNTEAFF	TGTGCTAGTGGTTTGGGGGTTAACACTGAAGCTTTCTTT
TRBV19	15	-	TRBJ2-1	once	CASRPQLGLASEQFF	TGTGCCAGTAGGCCTCAGTTGGGTCTAGCAAGTGAGCAGTTCTTC